This passage covers 30 T cell receptor beta chains from one sample sequenced in a study of blood T cell repertoires in COVID-19. TCRdb's table, derived via immunoSEQ multiplex PCR, lists solely in-frame clones and lacks some. Among approximately 310,000 clones listed, 85% were seen once. Source material: PBMCs or T cells enriched from blood (not recorded which). The origin of the receptors is a woman aged 25-40 years who had been exposed to COVID-19.

This rearrangement joins TRBV4-1 to TRBJ2-1; D remains ambiguous. Trimming stripped 0 bases from V and 0 bases from J, with 9 bases between. CDR3 size: 16 residues. Germline V CDR1 and CDR2: MGHRA, YSYEKL. The CDR3 sequence: CASSQEWRSSYNEQFF. DNA of the CDR3: TGCGCCAGCAGCCAAGAATGGCGGAGCTCCTACAATGAGCAGTTCTTC.

The rearrangement links TRBV14 to TRBJ2-5, with 8 positions matching TRBD2. With 4 bases clipped from V and 1 base from J, the junction kept 11 bases outside the gene matches. The germline CDR1 and CDR2 sequences are SGHDN and FVKESK. CDR3 size: 17 residues. For the CDR3, the DNA is TGTGCCAGCAGCCCGTTAATTACTAGCGGAGTCCAAGAGACCCAGTACTTC. Residues: CASSPLITSGVQETQYF.

This clone was found a few times. The chain couples TRBV27 to TRBJ1-3; D possibly corresponds to TRBD1 (5 bases). The CDR3 consists of 15 residues. The V and J ends lost 9 bases and 8 bases respectively, with 23 bases between them. CDR1 and CDR2 (germline): MNHEY, SMNVEV (reference sequence). CDR3: CASAETATSFYTIYF. The CDR3, as DNA: TGTGCCAGTGCTGAGACAGCCACCTCGTTTTACACCATATATTTT.

This chain links TRBV30 with TRBJ2-4; 10 bases fit TRBD1. V shed 2 bases and J 0 bases; nucleotides not matched to a gene: 10. Germline assignment: CDR1 GTSNPN and CDR2 SVGIG (reference sequence). There are 18 residues in the CDR3. CDR3 in DNA: TGTGCCTGGAGTCTATTTAGACAGGGGGCATTAGCCAAAAACATTCAGTACTTC. Its protein is CAWSLFRQGALAKNIQYF.

The CDR3 bases are TGTGCCAGCGGAACACAGGGCCCCAATCAGCCCCAGCATTTT. Translating it yields CASGTQGPNQPQHF. This chain uses TRBV6-5 with TRBJ1-5, with a tentative D call TRBD1 (6 bases). This CDR3 comprises 14 residues. The germline V gene encodes CDR1 MNHEY and CDR2 SVGAGI. Trimming cost V 8 bases and J 3 bases, with 14 bases left between them.

This chain uses TRBV4-1 with TRBJ2-2; D perhaps matches TRBD2 (6 bases). CDR1 is MGHRA, CDR2 YSYEKL, per germline. The germline V and J ends were trimmed by 0 bases and 6 bases, with 11 bases remaining between them. The CDR3 has 15 residues. In nucleotides, the CDR3 is TGCGCCAGCAGCCAAGACAGGGAGGTAGCCGGGGAGCTGTTTTTT. This sequence encodes CASSQDREVAGELFF.

The chain recombines TRBV7-9 with TRBJ2-7; 8 bases line up with TRBD1. CDR1 is SEHNR and CDR2 is FQNEAQ in the germline V gene (reference sequence). After removal of 5 bases from V and 3 bases from J, the junction contained 6 bases not matched to a gene. This CDR3 is 14 amino acids long. The CDR3: CASSPGQGYYEQYF. The CDR3 nucleotides are TGTGCCAGCAGCCCCGGACAGGGTTACTACGAGCAGTACTTC.

The rearrangement links TRBV4-3 to TRBJ2-5; 10 bases align to TRBD2. V was clipped by 3 bases and J by 5 bases; unmatched bases: 12. CDR3 size: 17 residues. Germline V CDR1 and CDR2: LGHNA, YSLEER. In DNA form, the CDR3 reads TGCGCCAGCAGCCAGCGACTAGCGGGTCTTTTCCAGGAGACCCAGTACTTC. It specifies CASSQRLAGLFQETQYF.

The rearrangement uses TRBV3-1 (or the pseudogene TRBV3-2) and TRBJ2-2; tentative D call: TRBD2 (5 bases). The CDR3 has 16 amino acids. The V and J ends lost 2 bases and 7 bases respectively, with 17 bases between them. Looked up from germline, CDR1 is LGHDT and CDR2 is YNNKEL (reference sequence). CDR3 bases: TGTGCCAGCAGCCAACGGGCGCTGGCGGGCGGCGGGGAGCTGTTTTTT. This gives the protein CASSQRALAGGGELFF.

This chain links TRBV4-1 with TRBJ2-1; a weak D match, TRBD2 (6 bases). This CDR3 spans 15 amino acids. Germline assignment: CDR1 MGHRA and CDR2 YSYEKL. Trimming removed 1 base from V and 4 bases from J, with 11 bases in between. The CDR3 DNA reads as TGCGCCAGCAGCCAAGTAATCGGGGGATACAATGAGCAGTTCTTC. It yields the protein CASSQVIGGYNEQFF.

CDR3 nucleotide sequence: TGCGCCAGCAGCCAGACTAACACAGATACGCAGTATTTT. It encodes CASSQTNTDTQYF. The chain links TRBV4-1 to TRBJ2-3; TRBD2 might be the D (5 bases). The CDR3 totals 13 residues. Germline values: CDR1 MGHRA, CDR2 YSYEKL. Trimming removed 3 bases from V and 2 bases from J, with 6 bases in between.

The J gene is TRBJ1-6, the V gene TRBV28; D is ambiguous. The ends were cut back, 7 bases at V and 7 bases at J, with 17 bases in the middle. The length of the CDR3 is 15 residues. Germline-derived CDR1 and CDR2 are MDHEN and SYDVKM. In nucleotides, the CDR3 is TGTGCCAGCACCACTCTCCGAGTTATCAATTCACCCCTCCACTTT. Residues: CASTTLRVINSPLHF.

The chain couples TRBV19 to TRBJ2-1, with D possibly being TRBD1 (5 bases). This CDR3 contains 13 residues. V lost 2 bases, J lost 7 bases, and 9 bases lay in between. Per germline, CDR1 LNHDA and CDR2 SQIVND (reference sequence). The CDR3: CASSIRRENEQFF. The CDR3 nucleotides are TGTGCCAGTAGTATACGCAGGGAAAATGAGCAGTTCTTC.

J is TRBJ2-3 and V is TRBV7-4, with TRBD1 identical over 9 bases. Looked up from germline, CDR1 is SGHVT and CDR2 is SQSDAQ. The CDR3 runs 17 residues. Trimming took 6 bases from V and 0 from J; bases not matched to a gene: 10. The CDR3 bases are TGTGCCAGCAGACTACGGGACAGGGTGAGGAGCACAGATACGCAGTATTTT. Its protein product is CASRLRDRVRSTDTQYF.

J is TRBJ2-1 and V is TRBV19; the match to TRBD1 covers 10 bases. The CDR3 is 14 amino acids. After removal of 7 bases from V and 3 bases from J, the junction contained 3 bases not matched to a gene. Germline V gene data show CDR1 as LNHDA and CDR2 as SQIVND (reference sequence). The CDR3 bases are TGTGCCAGTACCGGGACAGGGGTCTACAATGAGCAGTTCTTC. This sequence encodes CASTGTGVYNEQFF.

The rearrangement uses TRBV28 and TRBJ1-6, with 8 positions matching TRBD1. CDR1 and CDR2 from the germline V gene are MDHEN and SYDVKM. After removal of 1 base from V and 9 bases from J, the junction contained 14 bases not matched to a gene. The CDR3 consists of 18 residues. The chain's CDR3 is CASSLSAGGRWMGSPLHF. The CDR3 nucleotides are TGTGCCAGCAGTTTATCTGCAGGGGGCCGATGGATGGGTTCACCCCTCCACTTT.

This chain joins TRBV9 and TRBJ2-5, with TRBD2 matching 9 bases. Germline-derived CDR1 and CDR2 are SGDLS and YYNGEE. V shed 2 bases, J shed 6 bases, and the junction held 8 bases outside the gene matches. CDR3 size: 15 residues. The CDR3 is CASSVASGELQTQYF. CDR3 DNA sequence: TGTGCCAGCAGCGTTGCTAGCGGGGAATTGCAGACCCAGTACTTC.

V usage is TRBV30 and J usage is TRBJ2-7; weak D call: TRBD2 (6 bases). The germline CDR1 and CDR2 sequences are GTSNPN and SVGIG (reference sequence). The CDR3 runs to 14 residues. Trimming stripped 4 bases from V and 4 bases from J, with 17 bases between. The CDR3 DNA is TGTGCCTGGACTAACGAGTCAGGGAGGTACGAGCAGTACTTC. This sequence encodes CAWTNESGRYEQYF.

The rearrangement joins TRBV6-2 or TRBV6-3 to TRBJ2-5; D unresolved. The germline CDR1 and CDR2 sequences are MNHEY and SVGEGT. CDR3 size: 12 residues. Trimming removed 4 bases at V and 0 bases at J, with 3 bases between. The CDR3 nucleotides are TGTGCCAGCAGTTTATACCAAGAGACCCAGTACTTC. Translation: CASSLYQETQYF.

This rearrangement joins TRBV5-8 to TRBJ1-3, with D tentatively TRBD1 (5 bases). The CDR3 extends over 14 amino acids. V dropped 4 bases and J dropped 4 bases, with 12 bases sitting between them. The germline CDR1 and CDR2 sequences are SGHTS and YDEGEE. The CDR3 reads CASSREGPGNTIYF. CDR3 DNA sequence: TGTGCCAGCAGCCGGGAGGGGCCAGGAAACACCATATATTTT.

This chain links TRBV7-3 with TRBJ2-3, with D maybe TRBD2 (5 bases). Germline lookup yields CDR1 SGHTA and CDR2 FQGTGA. Trimming pared 0 bases from V and 1 base from J, leaving 8 bases between. There are 15 residues in the CDR3. For the CDR3, the DNA is TGTGCCAGCAGCTTAACGGGAGTTCGCACAGATACGCAGTATTTT. Amino acids: CASSLTGVRTDTQYF.

V is TRBV27 and J is TRBJ2-5, with TRBD1 identical over 7 bases. V dropped 5 bases and J dropped 2; count of bases not matched to a gene: 8. Germline loops: CDR1 MNHEY, CDR2 SMNVEV (reference sequence). CDR3 length: 15 residues. In DNA form, the CDR3 reads TGTGCCAGCAGTCTTTCACGACAGGGACAAGAGACCCAGTACTTC. Residues: CASSLSRQGQETQYF.

The chain couples TRBV7-9 to TRBJ1-2; D may be TRBD1 (6 bases). The CDR3 contains 14 residues. Germline V CDR1 and CDR2: SEHNR, FQNEAQ (reference sequence). With 5 bases removed from V and 6 bases from J, the gap between germline ends came to 16 bases. Written as DNA, the CDR3 is TGTGCCAGCAGCCAACCCGACAGGCCCAATGGCTACACCTTC. This codes for CASSQPDRPNGYTF.

CDR3 region: CASSEWPETQYF. CDR3 sequence (DNA): TGTGCCAGCAGTGAATGGCCAGAGACCCAGTACTTC. The chain carries TRBV25-1 and TRBJ2-5, with D hard to call. The V and J ends lost 1 base and 4 bases respectively, with 4 bases between them. CDR1 and CDR2 (germline): MGHDK, SYGVNS. CDR3 length: 12 amino acids.

This clone was recorded once. The chain carries TRBV5-4 and TRBJ1-2; D is undetermined. The CDR3 runs to 15 residues. CDR1 is SGHNT and CDR2 is YYREEE in the germline V gene (reference sequence). Trimming shortened V by 2 bases and J by 4 bases, and 15 bases separated the two germline ends. This chain's CDR3 is CASSFGSQGSYGYTF. In nucleotides, the CDR3 is TGTGCCAGCAGCTTCGGGAGTCAAGGGAGCTATGGCTACACCTTC.

The V and J genes are TRBV4-2 and TRBJ1-5; D gene uncertain. Germline assignment: CDR1 LGHNA and CDR2 YNFKEQ. The length of the CDR3 is 13 residues. The ends were cut back, 5 bases at V and 3 bases at J, with 8 bases in the middle. CDR3 sequence: CASSETLNQPQHF. The CDR3 nucleotides read TGTGCCAGCAGCGAAACTCTCAATCAGCCCCAGCATTTT.

V usage is TRBV5-1 and J usage is TRBJ2-5, with 12 positions matching TRBD2. The CDR3 extends over 16 amino acids. Trimming cost V 4 bases and J 5 bases; bases outside gene matches: 9. Germline assignment: CDR1 SGHRS and CDR2 YFSETQ. The CDR3 loop reads CASSRTSGALRETQYF. CDR3 coding DNA: TGCGCCAGCAGCCGGACTAGCGGGGCCCTCCGGGAGACCCAGTACTTC.

The chain carries TRBV9 and TRBJ2-7; possibly TRBD2 for D (6 bases). This CDR3 has 14 amino acids. The V end lost 3 bases, the J end lost 3 bases, and 13 bases lay between the germline ends. Germline V gene sequence: CDR1 SGDLS, CDR2 YYNGEE. The CDR3 sequence: CASSAGGAGYEQYF. As DNA, the CDR3 is TGTGCCAGCAGCGCCGGAGGGGCAGGCTACGAGCAGTACTTC.

CDR3 region: CASSRLPGAETQYF. The CDR3 region has the DNA TGCGCCAGCAGCCGCCTCCCAGGGGCAGAGACCCAGTACTTC. The chain has TRBV5-1 and TRBJ2-5; a possible D gene is TRBD1 (6 bases). The CDR3 runs 14 residues. CDR1 SGHRS and CDR2 YFSETQ come from the germline V gene. The ends were cut back, 4 bases at V and 4 bases at J, with 14 bases in the middle.

CDR3 in amino acids: CSARESDTQYF. The CDR3 coding sequence is TGCAGTGCTAGGGAGAGTGATACGCAGTATTTT. V gene TRBV20-1 combines with J gene TRBJ2-3; D not resolved. In germline, CDR1 is DFQATT, CDR2 SNEGSKA (reference sequence). Trimming took off 3 bases at V and 6 bases at J, with 7 bases between the two ends. The CDR3 is 11 residues long.